Listed below are T cell receptor beta chains from one sample, sequenced in a study of cytomegalovirus exposure and HLA in healthy donors. Libraries were prepared by immunoSEQ multiplex PCR; TCRdb keeps only in-frame clonotypes and omits some of them. The sample includes 180,000 or so clones, about 89% of them seen just once. Input material: PBMCs. The receptors stem from a man aged 30 to 39 in good health and CMV-seropositive. CDR3s include the opening cysteine and the closing phenylalanine or tryptophan. The D gene is left open where the match is weak. Expanded clones are given a class, and other clones once, few, many or no size at all.

v_call,j_call,d_call,clone_size,cdr3_nt,cdr3_aa
TRBV5-6,TRBJ2-3,TRBD1,.,TGTGCCAGCAGCTTGGTCTTCATACAGGGGGCGATGGCAGATACGCAGTATTTT,CASSLVFIQGAMADTQYF
TRBV27,TRBJ2-7,TRBD2,.,TGTGCCAGCAGTTTACGAATAGCGGGAGTACCCGAGCAGTACTTC,CASSLRIAGVPEQYF
TRBV6-1,TRBJ2-7,TRBD1,.,TGTGCCAGCAGGTCGACAGGGTTGATGTACGAGCAGTACTTC,CASRSTGLMYEQYF
TRBV25-1,TRBJ2-2,TRBD2,.,TGTGCCAGCAGTGAATGGGGGAGGGGAAGCACCGGGGAGCTGTTTTTT,CASSEWGRGSTGELFF
TRBV27,TRBJ1-1,.,few,TGTGCCAGCAGTCCTCACCCCGGGACTCCGAACACTGAAGCTTTCTTT,CASSPHPGTPNTEAFF
TRBV6-1,TRBJ2-7,TRBD1,.,TGTGCCAGCAGTGGGGACAGCTCCTACGAGCAGTACTTC,CASSGDSSYEQYF
TRBV28,TRBJ2-2,.,.,TGTGCCAGCAGCCCTTCGGGGACGGGCCGGGTCGGGGAGCTGTTTTTT,CASSPSGTGRVGELFF
TRBV5-1,TRBJ1-2,.,.,TGCGCCAGCAGCCCCTATGAACTAGACTATGGCTACACCTTC,CASSPYELDYGYTF
TRBV7-3,TRBJ2-3,.,.,TGTGCCAGCTCTCCAGGACAGAGCACAGATACGCAGTATTTT,CASSPGQSTDTQYF
TRBV29-1,TRBJ2-1,.,.,TGCAGCGTTGGAACTAGAGTCCCCCTCTTCTTC,CSVGTRVPLFF
TRBV20-1,TRBJ1-1,.,few,TGCAGTGCTAGAGGTCCCGCTGAAGCTTTCTTT,CSARGPAEAFF
TRBV30,TRBJ1-1,TRBD1,once,TGTGCCTGGAGTGAGCCCGACAGGGGAAGCACTGAAGCTTTCTTT,CAWSEPDRGSTEAFF
TRBV5-4,TRBJ2-5,TRBD2,.,TGTGCCAGCAGCCCCCGTCCTGGACTAGCGGGGGGAGAGACCCAGTACTTC,CASSPRPGLAGGETQYF
TRBV7-3,TRBJ1-1,.,.,TGTGCCAGCAGCCGATCTCGGGGTCGGACTGAAGCTTTCTTT,CASSRSRGRTEAFF
TRBV15,TRBJ2-6,.,.,TGTGCCACCAGCCTCGACGGTGGGTCTGGGGCCAACGTCCTGACTTTC,CATSLDGGSGANVLTF
TRBV6-5,TRBJ1-2,.,once,TGTGCCAGTAGGGAGACAGCGAAGGGCTACACCTTC,CASRETAKGYTF
TRBV28,TRBJ2-7,.,.,TGTGCCAGCACCGGGCCAGGGGATTTCTACGAGCAGTACTTC,CASTGPGDFYEQYF
TRBV18,TRBJ1-5,.,once,TGTGCCAGCTCACCAGGGAAGGGAAGGGGAGAGGATCAGCCCCAGCATTTT,CASSPGKGRGEDQPQHF
TRBV29-1,TRBJ1-4,TRBD1,.,TGCAGCGTTGAAGAGGGACAGCGGGAAAAACTGTTTTTT,CSVEEGQREKLFF